This TCR beta chain was captured by sequencing in a study of immune evolution from preneoplasia to lung adenocarcinoma (TCRdb year 2021). As for the study more broadly: HLA loss of heterozygosity was found in approximately 7% of AIS, more than 13% of MIA and about a third of ADC lesions, and in no AAH lesions. A total of approximately 50 patients with pulmonary nodules who underwent surgical resection were included in the overall cohort. A total of roughly 46 patients contributed TCR sequencing data. The immune data were integrated with whole exome sequencing and methylation data from the same cohort of nodules. According to the study, over a hundred samples went through TCR sequencing. Resected precursor lesions (AAH, AIS, MIA) and invasive adenocarcinomas were compared against paired morphologically normal lung tissue. POLYSOLVER was used to infer class I HLA alleles from exome data, and LOHHLA was used to detect allele-specific HLA loss. The sample size depended on which specimens were available, not on a prior power calculation. The study used immune gene expression, TCR sequencing and multiplex immunofluorescence to profile the immune contexture of lung adenocarcinoma precursors and invasive adenocarcinoma.

This clone appeared a single time. The antigen it recognizes is unknown. No quality values exist for individual bases; no much larger clone is one base distant. The research as a whole found: Because all patients came from Japan and China, whether the findings apply to Western populations was uncertain. Findings were based on association rather than direct causation; larger cohorts with long-term follow-up and longitudinal biopsies were deemed needed. The highest T cell clonality was observed in KRAS-mutant nodules compared with EGFR-mutant or double wild-type lesions. The highest top T cell clone frequencies were observed in normal lung, and a progressive decrease in top T cell clone frequencies appeared to occur from AAH through AIS, MIA and invasive adenocarcinoma. Normal lung showed the highest clonality, whereas later-stage lesions appeared to have higher T cell density and diversity but lower clonality.

Using the immunoSEQ hsTCRbeta Kit, TCR beta CDR3 regions were sequenced from DNA. The original methods were these. TCR sequencing data were analysed with the ImmunoSEQ Analyzer. T cell clonality was defined as 1 minus Pielou's evenness, as computed on productive rearrangements. T cell diversity was measured with the inverse Simpson index on productive templates. T cell density was defined as TCR beta template counts normalized to usable DNA, with usable DNA estimated by amplifying and sequencing housekeeping genes. Two-sided Kruskal-Wallis tests were used to compare TCR metrics between histologic stages. TCRdb re-hosts the immuneACCESS table, in-frame sequences only. Its copies lack some clones; in the studies checked, an unresolved V gene accounts for under half of them, and the cause for the rest is not known. V, J and clone size derive from that table, while D and trimming were established from the DNA sequence. The sample records some 11,000 clones, about four fifths of which are singletons. The top ten clonotypes cover about 1.7% of the sample.

Between the mid-2010s and the late 2010s, the patients underwent resection in either Japan or China. Two lung cancer pathologists independently confirmed the histologic diagnosis of each case on H&E slides. To enrich premalignant or tumor cells for nucleic acid extraction, macro-dissection was performed after pathologic assessment. FFPE tissue was used for DNA isolation with the AllPrep DNA/RNA FFPE Kit. The sample taken for sequencing was FFPE minimally invasive lung adenocarcinoma tissue. What this sample's cell subset or site label stands for: micro-invasive lung adenocarcinoma (MIA). This receptor was taken from a person aged 70 to 79 with lung adenocarcinoma.

This receptor carries the CDR3 CASSFGEQLSTDTQYF. The DNA is TGTGCCAGCAGTTTCGGGGAGCAGTTGAGCACAGATACGCAGTATTTT. Here the chain combines TRBV28 and TRBJ2-3; possibly the D gene is TRBD2, per 5 matching bases. Per the germline V gene, MDHEN is the CDR1 and SYDVKM is the CDR2. The CDR3 has 16 amino acids, counting the end cysteine and phenylalanine. The DNA shown is the 48-base CDR3, in frame from base 1. V was cut back by 3 bases and J by 0 bases, leaving a gap of 13 bases between them.